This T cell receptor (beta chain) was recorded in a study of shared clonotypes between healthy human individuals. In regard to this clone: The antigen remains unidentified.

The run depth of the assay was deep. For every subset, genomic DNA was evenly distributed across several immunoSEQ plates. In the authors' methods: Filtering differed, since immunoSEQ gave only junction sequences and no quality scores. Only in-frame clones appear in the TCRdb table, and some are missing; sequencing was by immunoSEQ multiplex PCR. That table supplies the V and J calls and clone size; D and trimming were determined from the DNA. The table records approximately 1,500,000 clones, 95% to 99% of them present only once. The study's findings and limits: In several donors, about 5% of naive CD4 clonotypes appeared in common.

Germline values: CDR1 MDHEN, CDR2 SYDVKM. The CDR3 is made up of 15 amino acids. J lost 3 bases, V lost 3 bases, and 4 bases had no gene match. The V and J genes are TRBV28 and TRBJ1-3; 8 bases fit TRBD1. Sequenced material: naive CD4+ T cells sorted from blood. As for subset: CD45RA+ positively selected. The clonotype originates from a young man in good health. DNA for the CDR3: TGTGCCAGCAGTTTTACCGGACAGGGTGGAAACACCATATATTTT. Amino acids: CASSFTGQGGNTIYF.